A single sample gave rise to the 17 T cell receptor beta chains below, sequenced in a study of regulatory T cells in long-lasting Graves disease. Specified time point: newly diagnosed GD, antithyroid drugs for less than 3 months. The TCR library was prepared using RNA isolated from PBMCs. Arm-PCR of CDR3 regions and iRepertoire HTBI primers were the basis on which TCR beta libraries were built. TCRdb recomputed calls from the multiplex PCR reads with MiXCR, one row per CDR3 protein. The sample holds 250,000 or so distinct CDR3 sequences, around 20% seen once. The sample here was peripheral blood mononuclear cells (PBMCs), taken at new diagnosis, from a patient treated with antithyroid drugs. The receptor source for this set is a female donor with Graves disease.

This clonotype was counted many times. The chain links TRBV20-1 to TRBJ2-7; TRBD2 is a possible D gene (7 bases). Germline V CDR1 and CDR2: DFQATT, SNEGSKA (reference sequence). Trimming left V 4 bases short and J 1 base short, with 14 bases between. CDR3 length equals 14 residues. The CDR3: CSATRGAKSYEQYF. DNA of the CDR3: TGCAGTGCTACTCGGGGGGCGAAGTCCTACGAGCAGTACTTC.

This clonotype has a count of ten or more. The V gene is TRBV20-1, the J gene TRBJ2-2, with D perhaps being TRBD1 or TRBD2 (5 bases each). Trimming took 0 bases from V and 2 from J, leaving 16 bases between them. The length of the CDR3 is 17 residues. Germline V gives CDR1 DFQATT, CDR2 SNEGSKA (reference sequence). CDR3 coding DNA: TGCAGTGCTAGAGATACGGGGCGGACCTCCAACACCGGGGAGCTGTTTTTT. Its protein product is CSARDTGRTSNTGELFF.

In its sample, this clonotype was seen many times. V gene TRBV14 combines with J gene TRBJ2-1; D remains unclear. Germline CDR1 SGHDN, CDR2 FVKESK. The CDR3 covers 15 residues. V was pared by 0 bases and J by 2 bases, with 8 bases between. The CDR3 sequence: CASSQEWTAYNEQFF. The CDR3 coding sequence is TGTGCCAGCAGCCAAGAATGGACGGCCTACAATGAGCAGTTCTTC. The variable domain in full, completed from reference TRBV14 and TRBJ2-1, reads EAGVTQFPSHSVIEKGQTVTLRCDPISGHDNLYWYRRVMGKEIKFLLHFVKESKQDESGMPNNRFLAERTGGTYSTLKVQPAELEDSGVYFCASSQEWTAYNEQFFGPGTRLTVL.

This clonotype was recorded at least ten times. This chain links TRBV7-6 with TRBJ1-4; TRBD1 matches at 7 bases. After removal of 1 base from V and 11 bases from J, the junction contained 7 bases not matched to a gene. CDR3 length equals 14 residues. CDR1 is SGHVS and CDR2 is FNYEAQ in the germline V gene. As DNA, the CDR3 is TGTGCCAGCAGCTTAGAAGTCCAGGGGGACAAACTGTTTTTT. Amino acids: CASSLEVQGDKLFF.

Concerning this clonotype: This could be a read error, since a much larger clone is one nucleotide away. V is TRBV24-1 and J is TRBJ1-1; D uncertain. The CDR3 is made up of 13 amino acids. Between the trimmed V and J ends, which lost 7 bases and 4 bases, there was a span of 12 bases. Germline values: CDR1 KGHDR, CDR2 SFDVKD. CDR3 bases: TGTGCCACCAGGGAAGGACGGCCCACTGAAGCTTTCTTT. Translating it yields CATREGRPTEAFF.

This clonotype was recorded at least ten times. V is TRBV5-5 and J is TRBJ2-3; 7 bases match TRBD1. CDR1 and CDR2 from the germline V gene are SGHKS and YYEKEE (reference sequence). The V segment lost 4 bases and the J segment 7 bases; nucleotides outside the gene matches: 18. This CDR3 comprises 17 residues. The CDR3 is CASSAPLGTERPYTQYF. DNA of the CDR3: TGTGCCAGCAGCGCACCCCTAGGGACAGAACGACCTTATACGCAGTATTTT.

This clonotype occurred many times. This chain uses TRBV2 with TRBJ2-3; D unresolved. Germline CDR1 reads SNHLY; CDR2 reads FYNNEI. Between the trimmed V and J ends, which lost 7 bases and 3 bases, there was a span of 5 bases. CDR3 length: 11 amino acids. The CDR3: CASTETDTQYF. CDR3 nucleotide sequence: TGTGCCAGCACCGAAACAGATACGCAGTATTTT.

The rearrangement joins TRBV5-1 to TRBJ2-2, with 9 bases identical to TRBD2. CDR1 is SGHRS and CDR2 is YFSETQ in the germline V gene. With 4 bases clipped from V and 1 base from J, the junction kept 2 bases outside the gene matches. The CDR3 spans 15 residues. The DNA for the CDR3 is TGCGCCAGCAGCCCAGCGGGAGGGAACACCGGGGAGCTGTTTTTT. Translation gives CASSPAGGNTGELFF. The variable domain in full, completed from reference TRBV5-1 and TRBJ2-2, reads KAGVTQTPRYLIKTRGQQVTLSCSPISGHRSVSWYQQTPGQGLQFLFEYFSETQRNKGNFPGRFSGRQFSNSRSEMNVSTLELGDSALYLCASSPAGGNTGELFFGEGSRLTVL.

This clonotype was counted at least ten times. The gene calls are TRBV3-1 and TRBJ2-2; 10 bases are shared with TRBD2. Trimming took 6 bases from V and 5 from J; bases not matched to a gene: 3. This CDR3 has 14 residues. The germline CDR1 and CDR2 sequences are LGHDT and YNNKEL (reference sequence). The CDR3 coding sequence is TGTGCCAGCAGTCGGACTAGCGGAACCGGGGAGCTGTTTTTT. Its protein is CASSRTSGTGELFF.

For this clonotype: Only one base separates this from a far larger clonotype, so it likely reflects a read error. This chain joins TRBV9 and TRBJ2-7; 8 nucleotides agree with TRBD1. CDR3 length: 15 amino acids. The germline CDR1 and CDR2 sequences are SGDLS and YYNGEE. CDR3: CASSLEQGVRLEQYF. The DNA of the CDR3 is TGCGCCAGCAGCTTGGAACAGGGGGTAAGGCTCGAGCAGTACTTC.

In its sample, this clonotype was seen many times. The rearrangement uses TRBV5-4 and TRBJ1-5; the D is unclear. V gave up 4 bases and J gave up 0 bases, with 11 bases separating them. This CDR3 has 15 residues. The germline gives CDR1 SGHNT, CDR2 YYREEE (reference sequence). CDR3 bases: TGTGCCAGCAGCCCTGGGTTTGATAGCAATCAGCCCCAGCATTTT. This translates into CASSPGFDSNQPQHF.

This clonotype was detected ten times or more. The chain couples TRBV27 to TRBJ1-1; 7 nucleotides match TRBD1. The CDR3 length is 17 residues. V shed 2 bases, J shed 1 base, and the junction held 10 bases outside the gene matches. Germline V gene lookup returns CDR1 MNHEY and CDR2 SMNVEV (reference sequence). The chain's CDR3 is CASSLVDREGRNTEAFF. The CDR3 nucleotides are TGTGCCAGCAGTTTAGTCGACAGGGAGGGAAGGAACACTGAAGCTTTCTTT.

The rearrangement links TRBV11-2 to TRBJ2-7; D is unresolved. Germline V gene lookup returns CDR1 SGHAT and CDR2 FQNNGV. V was pared by 5 bases and J by 2 bases, with 16 bases between. This CDR3 has 15 amino acids. The CDR3 sequence is CASSQPLDTTYEQYF. The CDR3 coding sequence is TGTGCCAGCAGCCAACCTCTCGACACCACCTACGAGCAGTACTTC.

The chain recombines TRBV19 with TRBJ2-1, with TRBD2 matching over 8 bases. CDR3 length: 17 amino acids. The germline V gene encodes CDR1 LNHDA and CDR2 SQIVND (reference sequence). V lost 2 bases, J lost 1 base, and 7 bases stayed unmatched. Here the CDR3 reads CASSISGGPRSYNEQFF. CDR3 coding DNA: TGTGCCAGTAGTATATCGGGGGGGCCGAGGTCCTACAATGAGCAGTTCTTC.

The sample holds many counts of this clonotype. The chain has TRBV2 and TRBJ2-3; D uncertain. The V gene's germline CDR1 is SNHLY and CDR2 FYNNEI. The V and J ends lost 5 bases and 1 base respectively, with 7 bases between them. The CDR3 extends over 13 amino acids. CDR3 bases: TGTGCCAGCAGTACGACGGGCACAGATACGCAGTATTTT. Its protein is CASSTTGTDTQYF.

This clonotype was detected many times. The rearrangement uses TRBV3-1 and TRBJ2-3, with 9 bases fitting TRBD2. The trim removed 4 bases at V and 0 bases at J, leaving 5 bases unmatched. The CDR3 runs 16 residues. Germline CDR1 is LGHDT and CDR2 is YNNKEL (reference sequence). CDR3 residues: CASSLRAGGSTDTQYF. CDR3 nucleotide sequence: TGTGCCAGCAGCCTAAGAGCGGGGGGAAGCACAGATACGCAGTATTTT.

This clonotype was found many times. The V gene is TRBV6-1, the J gene TRBJ1-5, with TRBD1 matching 7 bases. The CDR3 extends over 15 amino acids. CDR1 is MNHNS and CDR2 is SASEGT in the germline V gene. V dropped 5 bases and J dropped 6; count of bases not matched to a gene: 10. The CDR3 reads CASSHRGGYGQPQHF. The CDR3 DNA sequence: TGTGCCAGCAGTCACAGGGGAGGGTACGGTCAGCCCCAGCATTTT.